This TCR beta chain was captured by sequencing in a study of blood T cell repertoires in COVID-19. Study overall: Researchers got acute and convalescent COVID-19 samples from the United States, Italy and Spain. Sample material is recorded as cDNA or gDNA derived from T cells, B-cell-depleted T cells, or PBMCs.

As processed by the authors: Amplification from reference gene primers served as the basis for estimated nucleated cell counts. Some clones are missing from TCRdb's copy, which holds only in-frame ones; the method was immunoSEQ multiplex PCR. The DNA was the basis for D and trimming; V, J and clone size are from that table. The repertoire holds some 93,000 clones, around 75% seen once, with 24% in the top ten. The CDR3 loop spans 16 amino acids. The V end lost 6 bases, the J end lost 0 bases, and 17 bases lay between the germline ends. The germline CDR1 and CDR2 sequences are KGHSH and LQKENI. V is TRBV18 and J is TRBJ1-1, with a weak D call TRBD1 (6 bases). This TCR derives from a human donor in a cohort sampled during active COVID-19. Input material: peripheral blood. CDR3 loop: CASSNSGHRLNTEAFF. In DNA, the CDR3 is TGTGCCAGCTCTAACTCGGGACACCGGTTGAACACTGAAGCTTTCTTT.